This TCR beta chain was sequenced for a study of cytomegalovirus exposure and HLA in healthy donors. V was clipped by 4 bases and J by 3 bases; unmatched bases: 7. The germline CDR1 and CDR2 sequences are SGDLS and YYNGEE. The CDR3 consists of 15 residues. Researchers ran the PCR with 60 Vbeta and 13 Jbeta primers. Produced via immunoSEQ multiplex PCR; TCRdb's table is partial and in-frame only. Among fewer than 200,000 clones, around four fifths were seen once, and the ten largest hold about 11%. The sequenced material came from PBMCs. The source of this sequence is a man between 50 and 59 years old in good health and CMV-seropositive. V gene TRBV9 combines with J gene TRBJ2-7; 10 positions agree with TRBD2. CDR3 DNA sequence: TGTGCCAGCAGCCCCGGGACTAGCGATTTCTACGAGCAGTACTTC. Its protein product is CASSPGTSDFYEQYF.